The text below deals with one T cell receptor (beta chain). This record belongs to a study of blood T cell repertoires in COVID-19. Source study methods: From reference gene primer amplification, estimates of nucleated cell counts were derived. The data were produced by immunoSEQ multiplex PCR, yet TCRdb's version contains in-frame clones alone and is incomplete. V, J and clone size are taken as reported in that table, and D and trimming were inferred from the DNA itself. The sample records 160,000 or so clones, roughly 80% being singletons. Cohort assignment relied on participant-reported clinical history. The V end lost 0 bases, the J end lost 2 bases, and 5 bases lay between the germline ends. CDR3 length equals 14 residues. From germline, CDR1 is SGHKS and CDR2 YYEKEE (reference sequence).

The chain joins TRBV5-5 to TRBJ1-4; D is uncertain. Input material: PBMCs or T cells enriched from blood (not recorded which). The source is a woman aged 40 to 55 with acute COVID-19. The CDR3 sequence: CASSLAGTNEKLFF. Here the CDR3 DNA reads TGTGCCAGCAGCTTGGCGGGGACTAATGAAAAACTGTTTTTT. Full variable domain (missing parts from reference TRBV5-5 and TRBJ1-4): DAGVTQSPTHLIKTRGQQVTLRCSPISGHKSVSWYQQVLGQGPQFIFQYYEKEERGRGNFPDRFSARQFPNYSSELNVNALLLGDSALYLCASSLAGTNEKLFFGSGTQLSVL.